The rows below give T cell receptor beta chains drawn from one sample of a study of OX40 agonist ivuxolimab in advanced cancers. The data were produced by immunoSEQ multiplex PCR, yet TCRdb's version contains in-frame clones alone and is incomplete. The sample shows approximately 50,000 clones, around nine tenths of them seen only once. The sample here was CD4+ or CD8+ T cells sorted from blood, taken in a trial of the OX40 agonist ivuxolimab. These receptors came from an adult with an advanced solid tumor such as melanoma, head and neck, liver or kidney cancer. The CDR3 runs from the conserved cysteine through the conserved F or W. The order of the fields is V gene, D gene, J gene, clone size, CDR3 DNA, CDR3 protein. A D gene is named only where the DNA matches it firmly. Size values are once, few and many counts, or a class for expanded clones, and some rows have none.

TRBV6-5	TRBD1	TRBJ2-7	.	TGTGCCAGCAGTTACAGAGTGGACAGGGCCTACGAGCAGTACTTC	CASSYRVDRAYEQYF
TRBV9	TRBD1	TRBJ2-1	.	TGTGCCAGCAGCGTAGTCTCCGGGACAGGAGACGAGCAGTTCTTC	CASSVVSGTGDEQFF
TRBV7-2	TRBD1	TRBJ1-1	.	TGTGCCAGCAGCTTAAGGATCACACAGGGGCGTATCACTGAAGCTTTCTTT	CASSLRITQGRITEAFF
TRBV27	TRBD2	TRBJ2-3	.	TGTGCCGGCAGTTTACTGGCTAGCGGGAGGAGCACAGATACGCAGTATTTT	CAGSLLASGRSTDTQYF
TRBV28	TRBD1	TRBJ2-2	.	TGTGCCAGCAGTTTGTCCACAGGGGGCGAGAACACCGGGGAGCTGTTTTTT	CASSLSTGGENTGELFF
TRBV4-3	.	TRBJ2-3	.	TGCGCCAGCAGCCCTTTGGGAGGGGGAGCAGATACGCAGTATTTT	CASSPLGGGADTQYF
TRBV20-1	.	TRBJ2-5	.	TGCAGTGCGGGTCCGGAGGAGACCCAGTACTTC	CSAGPEETQYF
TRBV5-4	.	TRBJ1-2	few	TGTGCCAGCAGCTTGGTTGGCCAGAACTATGGCTACACCTTC	CASSLVGQNYGYTF
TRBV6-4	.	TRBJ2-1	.	TGTGCCAGCAGCCAAGGACTACACAATGAGCAGTTCTTC	CASSQGLHNEQFF
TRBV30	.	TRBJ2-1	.	TGTGCCTGGGGACCGGGACCCACCTTCTACAATGAGCAGTTCTTC	CAWGPGPTFYNEQFF
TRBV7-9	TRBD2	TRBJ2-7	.	TGTGCCAGCAGACCTTCACTAGCGGGAGCCTACGAGCAGTACTTC	CASRPSLAGAYEQYF
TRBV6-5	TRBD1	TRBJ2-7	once	TGTGCCAGCAGTACCCCGGGACAGCCCTACGAGCAGTACTTC	CASSTPGQPYEQYF
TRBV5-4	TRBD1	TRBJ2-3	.	TGTGCCAGCAGCTGGGACAGGGGGGATACGCAGTATTTT	CASSWDRGDTQYF
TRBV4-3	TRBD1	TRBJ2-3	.	TGCGCCAGCAGCCACCGGACAGGCTCCACAGATACGCAGTATTTT	CASSHRTGSTDTQYF
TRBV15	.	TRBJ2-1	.	TGTGCCACCAGCAGAGCGGGACTCCTGGGGTACAATGAGCAGTTCTTC	CATSRAGLLGYNEQFF
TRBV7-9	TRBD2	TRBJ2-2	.	TGTGCCAGCAGCTCGGGACTAGCGGGAGGGCCAAGCACCGGGGAGCTGTTTTTT	CASSSGLAGGPSTGELFF
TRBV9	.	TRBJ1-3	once	TGTGCCAGCAGCTCCCGGTCCTCTGGAAACACCATATATTTT	CASSSRSSGNTIYF
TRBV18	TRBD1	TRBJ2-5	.	TGTGCCAGCTCATCTACAGGGGGCGAGACCCAGTACTTC	CASSSTGGETQYF
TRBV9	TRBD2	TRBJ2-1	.	TGTGCCAGCAGCGTACTAGCGGCTGGTGAGCAGTTCTTC	CASSVLAAGEQFF
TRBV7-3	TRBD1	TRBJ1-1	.	TGTGCCAGCAGCTTAACCGGACAGGGAAATACTGAAGCTTTCTTT	CASSLTGQGNTEAFF
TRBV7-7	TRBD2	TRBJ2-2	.	TGTGCTAGCAGCTCAGCCCCGGGACTAGCGGGAGGACGGACCGGGGAGCTGTTTTTT	CASSSAPGLAGGRTGELFF
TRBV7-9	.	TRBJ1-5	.	TGTGCCAGCAGCTTGGGGACCCAGCCCCAGCATTTT	CASSLGTQPQHF
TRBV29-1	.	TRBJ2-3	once	TGCAGCGCCGCCGGGCTTGGAAAAACAGATACGCAGTATTTT	CSAAGLGKTDTQYF
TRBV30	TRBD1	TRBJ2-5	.	TGTGCCTGGAGTCTTAACAGGGGCAAAGAGACCCAGTACTTC	CAWSLNRGKETQYF
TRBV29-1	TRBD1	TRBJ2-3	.	TGCAGCGGAAGGACAGGGCAACTCTTAGATACGCAGTATTTT	CSGRTGQLLDTQYF
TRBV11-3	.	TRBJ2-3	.	TGTGCCAGCAGCCCCGGGGCCAGCACAGATACGCAGTATTTT	CASSPGASTDTQYF
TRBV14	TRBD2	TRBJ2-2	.	TGTGCCAGCAGCCAAGATGGCCTAGCGGGGATGTGGGACACCGGGGAGCTGTTTTTT	CASSQDGLAGMWDTGELFF
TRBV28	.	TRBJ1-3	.	TGTGCCAGCGGAAGGACAGTTCGAAACACCATATATTTT	CASGRTVRNTIYF
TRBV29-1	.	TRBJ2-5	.	TGCAGCGGATCATTCGGAAGGTACCAAGAGACCCAGTACTTC	CSGSFGRYQETQYF
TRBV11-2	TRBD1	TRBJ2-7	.	TGTGCCAGCAGCTGGGACAGGGGATCCCTCGAGCAGTACTTC	CASSWDRGSLEQYF
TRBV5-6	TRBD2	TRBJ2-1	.	TGTGCCAGCAGCCGGGGGACTAGTTGGGGCAATGAGCAGTTCTTC	CASSRGTSWGNEQFF
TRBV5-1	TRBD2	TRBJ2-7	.	TGCGCCAGCAGCTTAGCGGGAGGTCGCTACGAGCAGTACTTC	CASSLAGGRYEQYF
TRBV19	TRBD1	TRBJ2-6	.	TGTGCCAGTAAAAATACAGGGGCTGGGGCCAACGTCCTGACTTTC	CASKNTGAGANVLTF
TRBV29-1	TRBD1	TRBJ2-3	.	TGCAGCGTTGAAGAGACAGGGGGTGGAGATACGCAGTATTTT	CSVEETGGGDTQYF
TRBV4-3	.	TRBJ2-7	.	TGCGCCAGCAGCCGCGACAGGACCCCCGGCGAGCAGTACTTC	CASSRDRTPGEQYF
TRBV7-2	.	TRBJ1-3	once	TGTGCCAGCAGCACAGCGAGCTCTGGAAACACCATATATTTT	CASSTASSGNTIYF
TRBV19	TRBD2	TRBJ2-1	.	TGTGCCAGTAGGCTTACTAGCGGAAGCTCCTACAATGAGCAGTTCTTC	CASRLTSGSSYNEQFF
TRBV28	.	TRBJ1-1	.	TGTGCCAGCAGGGTCCCCATGAACACTGAAGCTTTCTTT	CASRVPMNTEAFF
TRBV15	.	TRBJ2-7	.	TGTGCCACCAGCAGAGCTGGGCAGGGCGAGGACGAGCAGTACTTC	CATSRAGQGEDEQYF
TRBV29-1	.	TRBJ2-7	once	TGCAGCGTTGCTCCAGCTAGATACTCCTACGAGCAGTACTTC	CSVAPARYSYEQYF
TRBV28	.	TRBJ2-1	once	TGTGCCAGCAGTTTCACTCCCCTGGCTAATGAGCAGTTCTTC	CASSFTPLANEQFF
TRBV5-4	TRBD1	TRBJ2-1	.	TGTGCCAGCAGCGCGCGACAGGGGTCGGTTTACAATGAGCAGTTCTTC	CASSARQGSVYNEQFF
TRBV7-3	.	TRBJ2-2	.	TGTGCCAGCACCCAAGGAGTGGGAAGGAACACCGGGGAGCTGTTTTTT	CASTQGVGRNTGELFF
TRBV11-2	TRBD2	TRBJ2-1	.	TGTGCCAGCAGCTTAGCCCGGACTAGCGGGAGGGCCACCTACAATGAGCAGTTCTTC	CASSLARTSGRATYNEQFF
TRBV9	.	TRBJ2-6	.	TGTGCCAGCAGCGTGGGCGGGAAGTCTGGGGCCAACGTCCTGACTTTC	CASSVGGKSGANVLTF
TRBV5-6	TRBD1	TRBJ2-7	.	TGTGCCAGCAGCTGGGGACAGGGCTACGAGCAGTACTTC	CASSWGQGYEQYF
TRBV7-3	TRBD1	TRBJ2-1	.	TGTGCCAGCAGCTTGGCCGGGACAGGGTTCCGCAATGAGCAGTTCTTC	CASSLAGTGFRNEQFF
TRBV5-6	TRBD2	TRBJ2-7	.	TGTGCCAGCAGCTTGGCCCGACTAGCGGGAGAAGTCGCCTACGAGCAGTACTTC	CASSLARLAGEVAYEQYF
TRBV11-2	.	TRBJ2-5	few	TGTGCCAGCAGCGCAACCCTAGGTTACCAAGAGACCCAGTACTTC	CASSATLGYQETQYF
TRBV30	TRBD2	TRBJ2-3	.	TGTGCCTTCGGAGGCGGGAGGGGCACAGATACGCAGTATTTT	CAFGGGRGTDTQYF
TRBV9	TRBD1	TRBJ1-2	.	TGTGCCAGCAGCTCTATGGACAGGCCCTATGGCTACACCTTC	CASSSMDRPYGYTF
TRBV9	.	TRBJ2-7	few	TGTGCCAGCAGCGTTGGACGGAGCTCCTACGAGCAGTACTTC	CASSVGRSSYEQYF
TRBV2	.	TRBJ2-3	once	TGTGCCAGCAAAACGCCCTACGGTGGCACAGATACGCAGTATTTT	CASKTPYGGTDTQYF
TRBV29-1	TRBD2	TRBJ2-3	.	TGCAGCGTTCCGACTAGCGGGAGAGGTTATACGCAGTATTTT	CSVPTSGRGYTQYF